This T cell receptor beta chain was identified during a study of T cells after yellow fever vaccination. Looking at the study overall: Preparation used SMART-Seq v4 Ultra Low Input for the low-cell-number fractions. Study-level findings and limits: CD4 and CD8 compartments shared a small share of clonotypes, likely from convergent recombination. Post-booster repertoires again held most primary-vaccination clones (roughly 95% CD4, about 90% CD8).

CDR1 MNHEY and CDR2 SVGEGT come from the germline V gene. The CDR3 has 16 residues. Trimming stripped 5 bases from V and 1 base from J, with 15 bases between. This clonotype occurred many times. Its antigen is unidentified. TCRdb recomputed calls from the 5' RACE reads with MiXCR, one row per CDR3 protein. This table has under 200,000 distinct CDR3 sequences, about 7% appearing once. This chain uses TRBV6-2 or TRBV6-3 with TRBJ2-1; perhaps TRBD2 as D (7 bases). This receptor was identified in a man between 18 and 29 years old who received the YFV17D yellow fever vaccine. The specimen was CD4+ T cells sorted from PBMCs, collected less than 6 days after the first yellow fever vaccination. The CDR3 coding sequence is TGTGCCAGCAGTACACCAAGGGGGGGATCCTACAATGAGCAGTTCTTC. Protein sequence: CASSTPRGGSYNEQFF.